What follows are 27 T cell receptor beta chains derived from one specimen sequenced in a study of blood T cell repertoires in COVID-19. Sequencing was performed with immunoSEQ multiplex PCR; in TCRdb, only in-frame clones are kept and a portion is missing. The table includes fewer than 400,000 clones, under 90% detected once. Sequencing was performed on peripheral blood. The receptors derive from a woman in her twenties or thirties with COVID-19, enrolled during active disease.

This clone was detected only once. The chain links TRBV9 to TRBJ2-3, with a tentative D call TRBD1 (5 bases). The CDR3 runs to 14 residues. Trimming took 3 bases from V and 4 from J, leaving 12 bases between them. CDR1 is SGDLS, CDR2 YYNGEE, per germline. CDR3 bases: TGTGCCAGCAGCGGAAGGGGCAAGTCAGATACGCAGTATTTT. As protein: CASSGRGKSDTQYF.

The CDR3 sequence is CATSREGASGDRQYF. CDR3 coding DNA: TGTGCCACCAGCAGAGAGGGAGCCTCAGGGGATCGGCAGTACTTC. The V gene is TRBV15, the J gene TRBJ2-7; D might be TRBD1 (6 bases). CDR1 is LNHNV and CDR2 is YYDKDF in the germline V gene (reference sequence). With 0 bases removed from V and 9 bases from J, the gap between germline ends came to 18 bases. The CDR3 runs to 15 residues.

The genes are TRBV7-2 and TRBJ2-3, with a possible D match to TRBD2 (6 bases). Trimming pared 6 bases from V and 0 bases from J, leaving 7 bases between. Looked up from germline, CDR1 is SGHTA and CDR2 is FQGNSA. The CDR3 is 13 amino acids. CDR3 nucleotide sequence: TGTGCCAGCAGGGGGACTAGCACAGATACGCAGTATTTT. Translating it yields CASRGTSTDTQYF. Complete variable domain (other parts from reference TRBV7-2 and TRBJ2-3): GAGVSQSPSNKVTEKGKDVELRCDPISGHTALYWYRQSLGQGLEFLIYFQGNSAPDKSGLPSDRFSAERTGGSVSTLTIQRTQQEDSAVYLCASRGTSTDTQYFGPGTRLTVL.

The V and J genes are TRBV5-1 and TRBJ2-2; tentatively, D is TRBD2 (6 bases). This CDR3 has 16 residues. The ends were cut back, 2 bases at V and 6 bases at J, with 17 bases in the middle. Germline lookup yields CDR1 SGHRS and CDR2 YFSETQ. The DNA for the CDR3 is TGCGCCAGCAGCTTTTTCGAAACTAGCACCGCCGGGGAGCTGTTTTTT. It translates to CASSFFETSTAGELFF.

The chain recombines TRBV6-6 with TRBJ2-4; 8 bases fit TRBD1. The J segment lost 1 base and the V segment lost 5 bases, leaving 4 bases of the junction unmatched. The CDR3 spans 15 residues. CDR1 is MNHNY, CDR2 SVGAGI, per germline (reference sequence). In DNA form, the CDR3 reads TGTGCCAGCAGTGACCGGACAGGGGCCAAAAACATTCAGTACTTC. This translates into CASSDRTGAKNIQYF.

In this sample, this clone turned up once. This rearrangement joins TRBV6-5 to TRBJ1-1; TRBD1 matches 8 bases. Germline V gives CDR1 MNHEY, CDR2 SVGAGI. Trimming at V came to 0 bases and at J to 10 bases, leaving 13 bases not matched to a gene. The CDR3 is made up of 16 amino acids. The DNA for the CDR3 is TGTGCCAGCAGTTACTCGACAGGGGCGCACCCCTTTCCAGCTTTCTTT. Amino acid sequence: CASSYSTGAHPFPAFF.

J is TRBJ2-3 and V is TRBV10-1, with TRBD2 matching 7 bases. The germline CDR1 and CDR2 sequences are WNHNN and SYGVQD (reference sequence). The CDR3 has 17 amino acids. V gave up 6 bases and J gave up 3 bases; unmatched junction bases: 15. Here the CDR3 reads CASSQGVGGSFTDTQYF. The CDR3 region has the DNA TGCGCCAGCAGCCAAGGGGTTGGCGGGAGTTTTACAGATACGCAGTATTTT.

The chain recombines TRBV9 with TRBJ1-3; D is uncertain. Germline CDR1 and CDR2: SGDLS and YYNGEE. The CDR3 is 16 residues long. Trimming took 0 bases from V and 1 from J, leaving 11 bases between them. Here the CDR3 reads CASSVALSGSGNTIYF. In DNA, the CDR3 is TGTGCCAGCAGCGTAGCCCTGTCCGGGTCTGGAAACACCATATATTTT.

Written as DNA, the CDR3 is TGTGCCAGCAGCCAAGAGGGGAGGGGTACCAATTCACCCCTCCACTTT. Translation gives CASSQEGRGTNSPLHF. The chain uses TRBV4-2 and TRBJ1-6; perhaps TRBD1 as D (5 bases). Trimming took 0 bases from V and 7 from J, leaving 13 bases between them. Germline V gives CDR1 LGHNA, CDR2 YNFKEQ. The CDR3 is made up of 16 amino acids.

The V call is TRBV14, the J call TRBJ2-3, with 10 bases matching TRBD2. Germline CDR1 reads SGHDN; CDR2 reads FVKESK. The CDR3 is 15 residues long. V shed 4 bases and J 7 bases; nucleotides not matched to a gene: 8. CDR3 in DNA: TGTGCCAGCAGCCCTAGAGCGGGAGGGCCTTATACGCAGTATTTT. Translation: CASSPRAGGPYTQYF.

The chain links TRBV7-9 to TRBJ1-1, with 8 bases that match TRBD1. The CDR3 has 13 amino acids. The V segment lost 1 base and the J segment 6 bases; nucleotides outside the gene matches: 1. CDR1 and CDR2 (germline): SEHNR, FQNEAQ (reference sequence). The chain's CDR3 is CASSLGQGSEAFF. As DNA, the CDR3 is TGTGCCAGCAGCTTAGGACAGGGGTCTGAAGCTTTCTTT.

The J gene is TRBJ2-1, the V gene TRBV5-5; 7 bases line up with TRBD2. The CDR3 totals 15 residues. Germline loops: CDR1 SGHKS, CDR2 YYEKEE (reference sequence). With 4 bases clipped from V and 8 bases from J, the junction kept 12 bases outside the gene matches. The CDR3 is CASSPVRGGGDEQFF. CDR3 sequence (DNA): TGTGCCAGCAGCCCGGTCCGAGGCGGGGGAGATGAGCAGTTCTTC.

This clone was detected only once. This rearrangement joins TRBV6-5 to TRBJ2-5; 10 bases fit TRBD1. The CDR3 runs to 15 residues. The V and J ends lost 8 bases and 0 bases, in that order; junction bases with no gene match: 6. CDR1 is MNHEY and CDR2 is SVGAGI in the germline V gene. The CDR3 DNA reads TGTGCCAGCTCCCTGGGACAGGGGTACCAAGAGACCCAGTACTTC. Encoded protein: CASSLGQGYQETQYF.

The chain couples TRBV7-2 to TRBJ2-1; 7 bases align to TRBD2. Germline CDR1 and CDR2: SGHTA and FQGNSA. The CDR3 consists of 16 residues. The trim removed 2 bases at V and 10 bases at J, leaving 14 bases unmatched. The CDR3 sequence: CASSLNPIWEGGEQFF. Here the CDR3 DNA reads TGTGCCAGCAGCTTAAACCCTATATGGGAGGGTGGGGAGCAGTTCTTC.

Ten or more counts support this clone. This chain connects TRBV19 to TRBJ2-5; 7 bases map to TRBD1. Germline lookup yields CDR1 LNHDA and CDR2 SQIVND (reference sequence). The CDR3 runs 15 residues. V trimming: 3 bases; J trimming: 4 bases; junction bases outside the gene matches: 8. The CDR3: CASSMMATGSETQYF. In DNA, the CDR3 is TGTGCCAGTAGTATGATGGCGACAGGGTCAGAGACCCAGTACTTC.

In this sample, this clone turned up once. This sequence joins TRBV5-4 and TRBJ2-7, with 8 bases lining up with TRBD2. Per germline, CDR1 SGHNT and CDR2 YYREEE (reference sequence). V shed 2 bases and J 1 base; nucleotides not matched to a gene: 5. The CDR3 has 15 amino acids. The CDR3 loop reads CASSFRTSLSYEQYF. DNA for the CDR3: TGTGCCAGCAGCTTCCGGACTAGCTTATCCTACGAGCAGTACTTC.

This clone was recorded once. The rearrangement links TRBV6-5 to TRBJ1-1, with a possible D match to TRBD1 (6 bases). This CDR3 has 14 residues. V lost 6 bases, J lost 5 bases, and 16 bases lay in between. Germline loops: CDR1 MNHEY, CDR2 SVGAGI. The CDR3: CASRSWLQGTEAFF. DNA of the CDR3: TGTGCCAGCAGGTCTTGGCTCCAGGGGACTGAAGCTTTCTTT.

CDR3: CASSVTGASPLHF. CDR3 sequence (DNA): TGTGCCAGCAGCGTAACAGGAGCTTCACCCCTCCACTTT. The chain combines TRBV5-4 with TRBJ1-6; perhaps TRBD1 as D (5 bases). Germline CDR1 reads SGHNT; CDR2 reads YYREEE (reference sequence). V lost 4 bases to trimming and J lost 9 bases, with 11 bases between them. The length of the CDR3 is 13 residues.

This chain links TRBV2 with TRBJ1-2; TRBD1 matches at 9 bases. Germline V gene data show CDR1 as SNHLY and CDR2 as FYNNEI. CDR3 length: 15 residues. Losses at the gene ends were 4 bases for V and 4 bases for J; bases not matched to a gene: 7. The CDR3 DNA sequence: TGTGCCAGCAGTGGGGACAGGGTCGGGGGCTATGGCTACACCTTC. Its protein product is CASSGDRVGGYGYTF.

V gene TRBV24-1 combines with J gene TRBJ2-7; 9 bases line up with TRBD1. Germline V CDR1 and CDR2: KGHDR, SFDVKD. The CDR3 is 14 amino acids. J gave up 7 bases and V 4 bases, and 7 bases lay outside the gene matches. The CDR3 sequence: CATSERDREGEQYF. The CDR3 DNA follows: TGTGCCACCAGTGAACGGGACAGGGAGGGAGAGCAGTACTTC.

The genes are TRBV5-1 and TRBJ1-5; D not resolved. Germline lookup yields CDR1 SGHRS and CDR2 YFSETQ. CDR3 size: 15 residues. Trimming left V 0 bases short and J 4 bases short, with 11 bases between. The CDR3 is CASSLGAEGNQPQHF. CDR3 DNA sequence: TGCGCCAGCAGCTTGGGGGCAGAGGGTAATCAGCCCCAGCATTTT.

The chain uses TRBV5-1 and TRBJ1-3, with D tentatively TRBD1 (6 bases). There are 15 residues in the CDR3. CDR1 is SGHRS, CDR2 YFSETQ, per germline. The V end was cut by 4 bases, the J end by 0 bases, with 11 bases between. The chain's CDR3 is CASSDTGTSGNTIYF. Here the CDR3 DNA reads TGCGCCAGCAGCGACACAGGGACCTCTGGAAACACCATATATTTT.

The genes are TRBV2 and TRBJ2-1, with 10 bases lining up with TRBD2. V gave up 1 base and J gave up 9 bases; unmatched junction bases: 0. This CDR3 is built from 13 residues. CDR1 and CDR2 (germline): SNHLY, FYNNEI. The CDR3 DNA reads as TGTGCCAGCAGTGAAGGGACTAGCGGTGAGCAGTTCTTC. Protein product: CASSEGTSGEQFF.

The V call is TRBV2, the J call TRBJ2-3; 14 bases agree with TRBD2. With 4 bases clipped from V and 5 bases from J, the junction kept 2 bases outside the gene matches. This CDR3 contains 15 residues. Germline CDR1 is SNHLY and CDR2 is FYNNEI. The CDR3 DNA reads as TGTGCCAGCAGTGGGACTAGCGGGAGGAGAGATACGCAGTATTTT. This gives the protein CASSGTSGRRDTQYF.

The chain carries TRBV6-1 and TRBJ1-2, with 7 bases lining up with TRBD1. The germline V gene has CDR1 MNHNS and CDR2 SASEGT. With 2 bases clipped from V and 4 bases from J, the junction kept 4 bases outside the gene matches. There are 14 residues in the CDR3. CDR3 loop: CASSESQGGYGYTF. CDR3 coding DNA: TGTGCCAGCAGTGAAAGTCAGGGGGGCTATGGCTACACCTTC.

This chain uses TRBV5-6 with TRBJ1-1; a possible D gene is TRBD1 (6 bases). Trimming took 3 bases from V and 5 from J, leaving 14 bases between them. Germline-derived CDR1 and CDR2 are SGHDT and YYEEEE. The CDR3 length is 14 residues. CDR3 DNA: TGTGCCAGCAGCTATGCGACAGGTAGGACTGAAGCTTTCTTT. Translated: CASSYATGRTEAFF.

The V gene is TRBV4-1, the J gene TRBJ1-4; 8 bases fit TRBD1. This CDR3 comprises 16 residues. V shed 1 base and J 7 bases; nucleotides not matched to a gene: 8. The germline gives CDR1 MGHRA, CDR2 YSYEKL. CDR3 coding DNA: TGCGCCAGCAGCCAAGCCGCCGGGACAGGAGTTGAAAAACTGTTTTTT. Translated: CASSQAAGTGVEKLFF.